Detailed here is one T cell receptor beta chain. Its antigen is not yet known. Base qualities are missing; no much larger clone stands one base away. CDR3 length: 14 amino acids, cysteine to phenylalanine. Left in the record is the CDR3 DNA by itself, 42 bases read in frame from the first base. CDR1 and CDR2 were assigned from the germline V gene (reference sequence) as PRHDT and FYEKMQ. V loses 4 bases of germline sequence and J loses 2 bases, and the interval between the two ends is 11 bases. This record belongs to a study of blood T cell repertoires in COVID-19 (TCRdb year 2020). For the study in its entirety: Samples from collaborators originated in the United States, Italy and Spain and spanned both the acute and convalescent phases of COVID-19. The material from the prospective study consisted of cDNA or gDNA derived from T cells, B-cell-depleted T cells, or PBMCs. Subjects who had been exposed to COVID-19, were actively infected with it, or had recovered from it provided the deeply sampled blood TCRbeta repertoires that made up the dataset. A freely available public database, intended as a resource for researchers studying the immune response to SARS-CoV-2, is where the repertoires were released. The samples were drawn from the first 160 participants of the ongoing ImmuneRACE study and from 950 to 1,500 subjects provided by 6 global collaborators. A de-identified subject ID, COVID-19 status, age in years and sex were almost always included in the sample metadata. HLA class I and class II types, where available, came from metadata supplied by the sample provider rather than from assay-based typing. Broader findings and caveats from the paper: The quantity of clinical and demographic metadata differed by source and by participant and was supplied without curation.

TCRbeta CDR3 regions were amplified from genomic DNA by means of the immunoSEQ Assay, a bias-controlled multiplex PCR. Under the source paper's analysis protocol: Nucleated cell counts per sample were estimated from amplification of reference gene primers within the assay. To quantify the absolute abundance of each unique TCRbeta CDR3 rearrangement, sequence reads were collapsed and filtered. Productive Simpson clonality was computed per sample as the square root of Simpson's diversity index over productive rearrangements. Drawn from immuneACCESS, this table holds only the in-frame rearrangements with V and J called that TCRdb kept. Clones are partly lost; checked studies trace under half to an unresolved V gene and leave the rest unexplained. For V, J and clone size, that table is used; D and trimming come from the DNA. The sample table contains fewer than 500,000 clones; only one count was recorded for 80% to 90% of them. The ten largest clones add up to over 1.1% of the sample.

Each collaborating institution followed its own protocols to collect whole blood in K2EDTA tubes. Collaborator samples were shipped for TCRbeta analysis as frozen whole blood, isolated PBMCs, or DNA extracted from either sample type. The sample consisted of peripheral blood. The receptor chain draws on TRBV13 and TRBJ1-1; too little of a D gene remains to name it. The origin of this receptor is a woman in her 30s with active or convalescent COVID-19. The CDR3 region: CASSSEVRNTEAFF. Here is the DNA: TGTGCCAGCAGCTCAGAGGTCCGTAACACTGAAGCTTTCTTT.